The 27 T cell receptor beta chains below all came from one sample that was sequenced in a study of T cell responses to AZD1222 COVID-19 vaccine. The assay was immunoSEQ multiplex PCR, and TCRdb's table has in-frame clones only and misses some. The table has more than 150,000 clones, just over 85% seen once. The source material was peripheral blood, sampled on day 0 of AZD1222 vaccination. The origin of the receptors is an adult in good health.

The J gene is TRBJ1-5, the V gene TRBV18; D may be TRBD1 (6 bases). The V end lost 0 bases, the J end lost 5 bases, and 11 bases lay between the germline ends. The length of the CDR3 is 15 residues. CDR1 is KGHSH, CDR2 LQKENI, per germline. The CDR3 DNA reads TGTGCCAGCTCACCACCGGGCAGGGGCCATCAGCCCCAGCATTTT. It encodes CASSPPGRGHQPQHF.

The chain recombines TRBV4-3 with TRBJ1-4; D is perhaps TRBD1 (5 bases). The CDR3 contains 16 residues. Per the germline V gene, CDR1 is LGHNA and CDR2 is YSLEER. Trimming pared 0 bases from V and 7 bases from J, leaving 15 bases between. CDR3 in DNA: TGCGCCAGCAGCCAAGACGACCACCGGGACCCTGAAAAACTGTTTTTT. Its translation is CASSQDDHRDPEKLFF.

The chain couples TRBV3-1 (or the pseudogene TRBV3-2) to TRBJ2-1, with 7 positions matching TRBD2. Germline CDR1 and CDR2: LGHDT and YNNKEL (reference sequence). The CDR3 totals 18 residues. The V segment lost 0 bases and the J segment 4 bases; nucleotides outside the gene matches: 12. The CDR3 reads CASSQDRVRLAEYNEQFF. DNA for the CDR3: TGTGCCAGCAGCCAAGATAGGGTTCGACTAGCAGAATACAATGAGCAGTTCTTC.

CDR3 in DNA: TGTGCCAGTAGTATCGTAGCGGGGGCCCTCACAGATACGCAGTATTTT. Its protein is CASSIVAGALTDTQYF. The chain uses TRBV19 and TRBJ2-3; 9 bases match TRBD2. V was clipped by 3 bases and J by 2 bases; unmatched bases: 6. This CDR3 spans 16 amino acids. CDR1 and CDR2 (germline): LNHDA, SQIVND (reference sequence).

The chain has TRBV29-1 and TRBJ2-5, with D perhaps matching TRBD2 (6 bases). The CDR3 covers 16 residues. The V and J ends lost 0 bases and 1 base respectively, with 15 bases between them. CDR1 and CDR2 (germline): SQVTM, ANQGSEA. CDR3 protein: CSVEEGGAGPQETQYF. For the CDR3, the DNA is TGCAGCGTTGAAGAAGGCGGGGCCGGGCCCCAAGAGACCCAGTACTTC.

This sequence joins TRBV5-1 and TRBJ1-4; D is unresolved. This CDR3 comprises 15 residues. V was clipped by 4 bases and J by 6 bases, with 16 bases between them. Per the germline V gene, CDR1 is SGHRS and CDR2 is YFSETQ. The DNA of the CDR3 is TGCGCCAGCAGCCCCGACTCCTTGGAGTATGAAAAACTGTTTTTT. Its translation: CASSPDSLEYEKLFF.

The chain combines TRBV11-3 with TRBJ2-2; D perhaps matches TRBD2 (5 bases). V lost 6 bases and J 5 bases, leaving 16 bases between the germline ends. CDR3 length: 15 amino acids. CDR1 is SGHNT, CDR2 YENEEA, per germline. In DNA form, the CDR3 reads TGTGCCAGCAGTCCCAGGACGGGAAAAACCGGGGAGCTGTTTTTT. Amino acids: CASSPRTGKTGELFF.

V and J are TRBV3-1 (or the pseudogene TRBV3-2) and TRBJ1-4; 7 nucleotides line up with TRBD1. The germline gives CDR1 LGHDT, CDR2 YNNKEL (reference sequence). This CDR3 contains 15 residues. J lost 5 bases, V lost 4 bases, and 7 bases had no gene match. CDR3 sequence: CASSPTGTENEKLFF. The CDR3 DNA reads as TGTGCCAGCAGCCCAACCGGGACAGAAAATGAAAAACTGTTTTTT.

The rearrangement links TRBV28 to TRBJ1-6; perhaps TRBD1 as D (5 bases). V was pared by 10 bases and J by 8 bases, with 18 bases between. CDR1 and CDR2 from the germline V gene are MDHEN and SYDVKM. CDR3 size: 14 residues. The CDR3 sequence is CATRGGKWDSPLHF. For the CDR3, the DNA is TGTGCCACCCGGGGGGGGAAATGGGATTCACCCCTCCACTTT.

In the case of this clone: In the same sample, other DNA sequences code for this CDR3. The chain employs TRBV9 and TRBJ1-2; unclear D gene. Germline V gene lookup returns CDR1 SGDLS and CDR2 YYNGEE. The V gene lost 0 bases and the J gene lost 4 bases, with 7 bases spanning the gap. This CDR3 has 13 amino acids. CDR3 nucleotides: TGTGCCAGCAGCGTAGTAGGCGGCTATGGCTACACCTTC. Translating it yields CASSVVGGYGYTF.

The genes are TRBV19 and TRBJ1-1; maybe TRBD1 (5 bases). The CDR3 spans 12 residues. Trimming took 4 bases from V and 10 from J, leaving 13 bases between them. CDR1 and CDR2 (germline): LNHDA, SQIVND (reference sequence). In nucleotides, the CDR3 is TGTGCCAGTAGTACCCTGGGGGAACGAGCTTTCTTT. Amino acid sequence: CASSTLGERAFF.

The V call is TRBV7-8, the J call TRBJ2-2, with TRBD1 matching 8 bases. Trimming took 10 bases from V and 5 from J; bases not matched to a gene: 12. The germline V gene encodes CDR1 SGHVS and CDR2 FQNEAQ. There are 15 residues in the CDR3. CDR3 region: CATRPWTGYTGELFF. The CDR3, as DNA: TGTGCCACCAGACCCTGGACAGGGTATACCGGGGAGCTGTTTTTT.

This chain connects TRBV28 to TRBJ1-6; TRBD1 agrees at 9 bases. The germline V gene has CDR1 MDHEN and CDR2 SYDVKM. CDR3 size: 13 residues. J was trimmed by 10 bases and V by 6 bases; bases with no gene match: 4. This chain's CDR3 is CASRSQGASPLHF. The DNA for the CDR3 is TGTGCCAGCAGGTCACAGGGGGCCTCACCCCTCCACTTT.

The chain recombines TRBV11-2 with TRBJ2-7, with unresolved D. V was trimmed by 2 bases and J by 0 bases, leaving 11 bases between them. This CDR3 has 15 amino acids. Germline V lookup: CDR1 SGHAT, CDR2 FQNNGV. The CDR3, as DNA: TGTGCCAGCAGCTTACCCGTGTACAACTCCTACGAGCAGTACTTC. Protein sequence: CASSLPVYNSYEQYF.

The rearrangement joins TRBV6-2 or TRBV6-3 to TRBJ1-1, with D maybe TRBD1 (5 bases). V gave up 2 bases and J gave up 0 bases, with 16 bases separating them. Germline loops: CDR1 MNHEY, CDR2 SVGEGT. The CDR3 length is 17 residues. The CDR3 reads CASSYPVRAPMNTEAFF. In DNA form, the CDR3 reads TGTGCCAGCAGTTACCCAGTCAGGGCCCCCATGAACACTGAAGCTTTCTTT.

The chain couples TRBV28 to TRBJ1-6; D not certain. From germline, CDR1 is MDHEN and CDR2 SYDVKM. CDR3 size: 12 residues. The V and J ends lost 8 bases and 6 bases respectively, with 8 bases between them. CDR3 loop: CASRPSNSPLHF. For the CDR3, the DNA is TGTGCCAGCCGTCCGAGTAATTCACCCCTCCACTTT.

The CDR3 coding sequence is TGCGCCAGCAGCTTGGACCAGCGGAACTATGGCTACACCTTC. Translated, it gives CASSLDQRNYGYTF. V is TRBV5-1 and J is TRBJ1-2; D is unresolved. The germline V gene encodes CDR1 SGHRS and CDR2 YFSETQ. This CDR3 contains 14 residues. The V and J ends lost 0 bases and 2 bases respectively, with 8 bases between them.

CDR3 protein: CASSPATSEAFF. In DNA form, the CDR3 reads TGTGCCAGCAGCCCCGCAACCAGTGAAGCTTTCTTT. The V and J genes are TRBV7-8 and TRBJ1-1; D unclear. Looked up from germline, CDR1 is SGHVS and CDR2 is FQNEAQ. V was shortened by 5 bases and J by 7 bases, with 11 bases between the two germline ends. CDR3 length: 12 amino acids.

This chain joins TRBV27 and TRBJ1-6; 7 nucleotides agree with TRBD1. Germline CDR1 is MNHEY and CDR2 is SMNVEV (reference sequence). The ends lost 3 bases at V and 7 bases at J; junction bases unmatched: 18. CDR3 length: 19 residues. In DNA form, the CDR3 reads TGTGCCAGCAGTTTTAGAGCTCCGGTTAGACAGGGACACAATTCACCCCTCCACTTT. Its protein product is CASSFRAPVRQGHNSPLHF.

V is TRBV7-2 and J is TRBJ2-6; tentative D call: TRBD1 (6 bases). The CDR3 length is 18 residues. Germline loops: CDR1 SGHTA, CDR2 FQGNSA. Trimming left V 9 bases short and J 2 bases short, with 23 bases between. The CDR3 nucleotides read TGTGCCAGTAGAACCGACAGGTATCCCGGGACTGGGGCCAACGTCCTGACTTTC. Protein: CASRTDRYPGTGANVLTF.

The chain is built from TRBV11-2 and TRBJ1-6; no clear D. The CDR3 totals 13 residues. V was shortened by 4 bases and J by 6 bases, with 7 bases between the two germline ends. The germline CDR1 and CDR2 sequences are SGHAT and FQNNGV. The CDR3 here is CASSSGPNSPLHF. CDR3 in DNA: TGTGCCAGCAGCTCCGGGCCTAATTCACCCCTCCACTTT. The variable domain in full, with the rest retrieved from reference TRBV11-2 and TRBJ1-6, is EAGVAQSPRYKIIEKRQSVAFWCNPISGHATLYWYQQILGQGPKLLIQFQNNGVVDDSQLPKDRFSAERLKGVDSTLKIQPAKLEDSAVYLCASSSGPNSPLHFGNGTRLTVT.

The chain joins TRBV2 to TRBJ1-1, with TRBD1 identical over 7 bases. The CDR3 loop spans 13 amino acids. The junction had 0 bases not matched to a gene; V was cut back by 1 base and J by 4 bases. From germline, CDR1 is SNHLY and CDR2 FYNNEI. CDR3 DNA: TGTGCCAGCAGTGAAGACAGGGGCACTGAAGCTTTCTTT. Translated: CASSEDRGTEAFF.

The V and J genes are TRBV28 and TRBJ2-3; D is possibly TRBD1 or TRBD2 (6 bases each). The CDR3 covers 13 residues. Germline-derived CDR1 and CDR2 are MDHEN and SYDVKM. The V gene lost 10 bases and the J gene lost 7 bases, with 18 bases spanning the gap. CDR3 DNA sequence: TGTGCCACCGGTGAGGGGGGCCGCAATACGCAGTATTTT. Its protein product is CATGEGGRNTQYF. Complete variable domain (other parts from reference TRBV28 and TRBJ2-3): DVKVTQSSRYLVKRTGEKVFLECVQDMDHENMFWYRQDPGLGLRLIYFSYDVKMKEKGDIPEGYSVSREKKERFSLILESASTNQTSMYLCATGEGGRNTQYFGPGTRLTVL.

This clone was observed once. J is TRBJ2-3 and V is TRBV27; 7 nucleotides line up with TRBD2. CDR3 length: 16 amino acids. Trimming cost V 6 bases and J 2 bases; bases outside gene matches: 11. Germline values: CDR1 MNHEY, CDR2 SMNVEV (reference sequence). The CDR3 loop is CASRNSGRALTDTQYF. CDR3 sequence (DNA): TGTGCCAGCAGGAATAGTGGGAGGGCCCTCACAGATACGCAGTATTTT.

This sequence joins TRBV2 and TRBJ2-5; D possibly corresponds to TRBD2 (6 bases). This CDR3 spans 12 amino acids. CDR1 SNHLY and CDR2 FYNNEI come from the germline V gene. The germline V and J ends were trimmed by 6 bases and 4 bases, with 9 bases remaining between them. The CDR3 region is CASSGGRETQYF. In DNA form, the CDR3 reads TGTGCCAGCAGCGGGGGAAGAGAGACCCAGTACTTC. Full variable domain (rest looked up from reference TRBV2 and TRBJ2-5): EPEVTQTPSHQVTQMGQEVILRCVPISNHLYFYWYRQILGQKVEFLVSFYNNEISEKSEIFDDQFSVERPDGSNFTLKIRSTKLEDSAMYFCASSGGRETQYFGPGTRLLVL.

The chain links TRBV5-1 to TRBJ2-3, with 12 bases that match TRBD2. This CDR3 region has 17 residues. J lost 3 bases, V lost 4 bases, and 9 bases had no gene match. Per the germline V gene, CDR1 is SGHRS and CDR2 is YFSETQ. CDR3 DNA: TGCGCCAGCAGCGTCAGACTAGCGGGAGTCAGAACAGATACGCAGTATTTT. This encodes CASSVRLAGVRTDTQYF.

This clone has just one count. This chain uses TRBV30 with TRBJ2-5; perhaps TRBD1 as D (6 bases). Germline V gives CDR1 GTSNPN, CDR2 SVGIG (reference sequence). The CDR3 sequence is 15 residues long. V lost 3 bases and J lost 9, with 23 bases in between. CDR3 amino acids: CAWRPFTDSSRAQYF. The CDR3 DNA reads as TGTGCCTGGAGGCCCTTCACGGACAGTTCTCGCGCCCAGTACTTC.